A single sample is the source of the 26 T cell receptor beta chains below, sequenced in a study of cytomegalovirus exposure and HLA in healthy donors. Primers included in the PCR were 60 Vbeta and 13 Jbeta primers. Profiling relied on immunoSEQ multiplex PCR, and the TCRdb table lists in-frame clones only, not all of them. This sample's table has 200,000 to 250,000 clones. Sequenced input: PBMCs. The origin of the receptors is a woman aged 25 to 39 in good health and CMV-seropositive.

This chain's CDR3 is CSARRGLANYNEQFF. The CDR3 nucleotides are TGCAGCGCTCGGAGGGGACTAGCAAACTACAATGAGCAGTTCTTC. The chain couples TRBV29-1 to TRBJ2-1; 9 nucleotides align to TRBD2. V gave up 7 bases and J gave up 3 bases; unmatched junction bases: 10. The germline V gene encodes CDR1 SQVTM and CDR2 ANQGSEA. This CDR3 comprises 15 residues.

The CDR3 loop is CASGLARQGGNTEAFF. DNA of the CDR3: TGTGCTAGTGGTTTGGCCAGACAGGGGGGCAACACTGAAGCTTTCTTT. This chain uses TRBV12-5 with TRBJ1-1; 9 bases map to TRBD1. Germline CDR1 and CDR2: LGHNT and FRNRAP. This CDR3 is built from 16 residues. Trimming cost V 1 base and J 2 bases; bases outside gene matches: 5.

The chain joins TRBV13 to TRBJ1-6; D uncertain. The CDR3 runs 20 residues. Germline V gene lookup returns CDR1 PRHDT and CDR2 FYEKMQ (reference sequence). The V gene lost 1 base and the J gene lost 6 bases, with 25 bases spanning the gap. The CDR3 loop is CASSLAPVDSSRGVNSPLHF. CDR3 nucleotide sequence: TGTGCCAGCAGCTTAGCTCCGGTTGACTCCTCTCGCGGAGTTAATTCACCCCTCCACTTT.

The CDR3 region has the DNA TGCGCCAGCAGTCCTAGCGGGAGGCCCACAGATACGCAGTATTTT. Amino acid sequence: CASSPSGRPTDTQYF. V is TRBV10-1 and J is TRBJ2-3; 11 nucleotides match TRBD2. Germline lookup yields CDR1 WNHNN and CDR2 SYGVQD (reference sequence). The CDR3 is 15 amino acids. V lost 5 bases, J lost 2 bases, and 3 bases stayed unmatched.

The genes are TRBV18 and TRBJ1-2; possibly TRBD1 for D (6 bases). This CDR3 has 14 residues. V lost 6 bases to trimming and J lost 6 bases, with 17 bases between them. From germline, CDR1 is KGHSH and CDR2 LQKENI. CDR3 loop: CASSPGMTGDGYTF. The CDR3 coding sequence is TGTGCCAGCTCGCCCGGGATGACAGGTGATGGCTACACCTTC.

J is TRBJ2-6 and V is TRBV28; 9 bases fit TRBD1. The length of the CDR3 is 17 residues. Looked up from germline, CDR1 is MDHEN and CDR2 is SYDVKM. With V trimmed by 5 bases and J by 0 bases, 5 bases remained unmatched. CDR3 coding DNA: TGTGCCAGCAGTCCGGGGACAGGGCTCTCTGGGGCCAACGTCCTGACTTTC. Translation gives CASSPGTGLSGANVLTF. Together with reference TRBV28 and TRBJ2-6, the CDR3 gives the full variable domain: DVKVTQSSRYLVKRTGEKVFLECVQDMDHENMFWYRQDPGLGLRLIYFSYDVKMKEKGDIPEGYSVSREKKERFSLILESASTNQTSMYLCASSPGTGLSGANVLTFGAGSRLTVL.

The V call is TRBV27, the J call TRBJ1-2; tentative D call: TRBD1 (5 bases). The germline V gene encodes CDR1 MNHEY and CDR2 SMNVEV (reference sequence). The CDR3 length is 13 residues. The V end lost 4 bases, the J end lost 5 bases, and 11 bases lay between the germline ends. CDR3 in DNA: TGTGCCAGCAGTTCCGCGGGGCTTTATGGCTACACCTTC. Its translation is CASSSAGLYGYTF.

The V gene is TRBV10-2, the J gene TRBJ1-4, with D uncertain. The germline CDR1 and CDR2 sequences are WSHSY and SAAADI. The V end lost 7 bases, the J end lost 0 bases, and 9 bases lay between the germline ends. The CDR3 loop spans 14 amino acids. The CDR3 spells CASIGVATNEKLFF. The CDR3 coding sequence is TGCGCCAGCATAGGAGTTGCAACTAATGAAAAACTGTTTTTT.

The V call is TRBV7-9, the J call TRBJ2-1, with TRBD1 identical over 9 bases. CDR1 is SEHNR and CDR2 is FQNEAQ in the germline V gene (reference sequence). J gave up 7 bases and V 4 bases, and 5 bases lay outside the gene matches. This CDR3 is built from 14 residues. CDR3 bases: TGTGCCAGCAGCTCCTGGACAGGGGCAAATGAGCAGTTCTTC. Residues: CASSSWTGANEQFF.

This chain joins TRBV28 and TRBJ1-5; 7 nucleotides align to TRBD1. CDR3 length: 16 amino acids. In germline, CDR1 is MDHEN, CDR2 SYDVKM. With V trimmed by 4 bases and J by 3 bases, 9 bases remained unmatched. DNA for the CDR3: TGTGCCAGCAGTTCCCCTGAAGGGGGCTACAATCAGCCCCAGCATTTT. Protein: CASSSPEGGYNQPQHF.

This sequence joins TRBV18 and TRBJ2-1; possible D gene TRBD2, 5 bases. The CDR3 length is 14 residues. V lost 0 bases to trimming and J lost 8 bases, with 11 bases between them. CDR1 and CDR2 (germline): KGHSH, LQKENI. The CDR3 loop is CASSPPRAVDEQFF. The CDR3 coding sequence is TGTGCCAGCTCACCACCGAGGGCAGTAGATGAGCAGTTCTTC. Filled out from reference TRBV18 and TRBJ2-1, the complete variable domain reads NAGVMQNPRHLVRRRGQEARLRCSPMKGHSHVYWYRQLPEEGLKFMVYLQKENIIDESGMPKERFSAEFPKEGPSILRIQQVVRGDSAAYFCASSPPRAVDEQFFGPGTRLTVL.

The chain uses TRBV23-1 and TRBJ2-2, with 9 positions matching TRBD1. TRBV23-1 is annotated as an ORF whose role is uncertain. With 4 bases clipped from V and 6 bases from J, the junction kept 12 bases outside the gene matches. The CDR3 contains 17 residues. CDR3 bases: TGCGCCAGCAGTCGTGGGGACAGGGCTAGGGGCGCCGGGGAGCTGTTTTTT. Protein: CASSRGDRARGAGELFF.

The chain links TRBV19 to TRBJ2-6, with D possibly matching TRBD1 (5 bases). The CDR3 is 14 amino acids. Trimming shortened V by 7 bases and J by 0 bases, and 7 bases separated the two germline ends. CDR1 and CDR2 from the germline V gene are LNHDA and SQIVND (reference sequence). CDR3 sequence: CASKRGSGANVLTF. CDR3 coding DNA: TGTGCCAGTAAAAGGGGCTCTGGGGCCAACGTCCTGACTTTC.

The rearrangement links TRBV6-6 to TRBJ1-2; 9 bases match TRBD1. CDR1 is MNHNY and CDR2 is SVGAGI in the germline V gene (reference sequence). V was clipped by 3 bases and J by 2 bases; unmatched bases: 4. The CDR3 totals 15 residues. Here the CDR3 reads CASSYTGQGNYGYTF. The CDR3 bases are TGTGCCAGCAGTTATACGGGACAGGGCAACTATGGCTACACCTTC.

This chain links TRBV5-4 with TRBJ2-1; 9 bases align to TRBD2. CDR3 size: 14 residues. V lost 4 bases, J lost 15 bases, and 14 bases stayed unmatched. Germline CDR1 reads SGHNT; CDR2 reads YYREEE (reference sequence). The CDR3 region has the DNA TGTGCCAGCAGCCCAGCAACCCTAGCGGGACGGCTGTTCTTC. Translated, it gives CASSPATLAGRLFF.

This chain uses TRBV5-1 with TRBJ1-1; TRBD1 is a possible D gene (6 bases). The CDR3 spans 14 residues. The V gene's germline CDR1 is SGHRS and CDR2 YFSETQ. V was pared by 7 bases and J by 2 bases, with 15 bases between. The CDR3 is CASREAGENTEAFF. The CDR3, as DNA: TGCGCCAGCCGCGAGGCAGGGGAAAACACTGAAGCTTTCTTT.

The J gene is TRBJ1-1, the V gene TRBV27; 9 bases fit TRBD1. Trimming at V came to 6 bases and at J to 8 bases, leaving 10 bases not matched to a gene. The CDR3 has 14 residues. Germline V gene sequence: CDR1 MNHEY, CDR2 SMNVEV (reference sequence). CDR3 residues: CASRLGQGSQEAFF. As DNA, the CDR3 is TGTGCCAGCAGACTTGGACAGGGGAGTCAAGAAGCTTTCTTT.

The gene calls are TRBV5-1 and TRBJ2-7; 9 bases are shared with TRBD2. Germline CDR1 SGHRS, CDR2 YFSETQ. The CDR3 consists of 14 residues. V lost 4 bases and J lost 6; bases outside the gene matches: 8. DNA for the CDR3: TGCGCCAGCAGCGCCGGGACTAGCAGTGTCGAGCAGTACTTC. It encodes CASSAGTSSVEQYF.

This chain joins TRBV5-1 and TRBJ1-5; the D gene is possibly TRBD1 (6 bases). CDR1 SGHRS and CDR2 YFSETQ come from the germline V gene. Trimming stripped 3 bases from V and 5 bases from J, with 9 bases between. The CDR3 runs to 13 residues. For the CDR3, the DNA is TGCGCCAGCAGCTCCTCAGGGGATCAGCCCCAGCATTTT. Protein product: CASSSSGDQPQHF.

The CDR3 DNA follows: TGTGCCAGCACCCCAGCAGGGGCAAACTATGGCTACACCTTC. Translation gives CASTPAGANYGYTF. The V gene is TRBV28, the J gene TRBJ1-2, with D tentatively TRBD1 (6 bases). Germline-derived CDR1 and CDR2 are MDHEN and SYDVKM. The CDR3 extends over 14 amino acids. The germline V and J ends were trimmed by 7 bases and 2 bases, with 14 bases remaining between them.

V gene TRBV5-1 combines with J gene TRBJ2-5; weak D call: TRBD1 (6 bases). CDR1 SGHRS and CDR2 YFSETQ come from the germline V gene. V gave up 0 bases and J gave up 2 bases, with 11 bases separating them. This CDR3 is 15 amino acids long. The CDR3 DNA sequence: TGCGCCAGCAGCTTGGTGGGGGCGCGGCAAGAGACCCAGTACTTC. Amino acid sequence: CASSLVGARQETQYF.

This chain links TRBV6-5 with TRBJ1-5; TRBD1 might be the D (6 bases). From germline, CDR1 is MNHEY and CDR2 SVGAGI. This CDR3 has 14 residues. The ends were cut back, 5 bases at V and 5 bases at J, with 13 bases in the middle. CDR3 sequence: CASSPAGVDQPQHF. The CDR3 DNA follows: TGTGCCAGCAGTCCGGCAGGGGTAGATCAGCCCCAGCATTTT.

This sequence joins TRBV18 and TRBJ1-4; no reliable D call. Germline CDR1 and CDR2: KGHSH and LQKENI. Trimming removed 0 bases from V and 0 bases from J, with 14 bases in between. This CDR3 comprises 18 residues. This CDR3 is CASSPPYGSHSTNEKLFF. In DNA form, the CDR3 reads TGTGCCAGCTCACCACCGTATGGCAGTCATTCAACTAATGAAAAACTGTTTTTT.

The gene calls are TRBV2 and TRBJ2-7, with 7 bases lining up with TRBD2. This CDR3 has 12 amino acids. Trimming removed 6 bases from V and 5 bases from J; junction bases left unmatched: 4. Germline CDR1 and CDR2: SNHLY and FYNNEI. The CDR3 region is CASRREGNEQYF. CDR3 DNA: TGTGCCAGCAGAAGGGAGGGCAACGAGCAGTACTTC.

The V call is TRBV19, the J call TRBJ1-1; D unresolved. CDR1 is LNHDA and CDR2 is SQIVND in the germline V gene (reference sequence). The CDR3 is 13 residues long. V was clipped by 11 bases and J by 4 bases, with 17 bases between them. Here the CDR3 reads CAAGFGYGTEAFF. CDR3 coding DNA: TGTGCCGCTGGGTTCGGGTATGGCACTGAAGCTTTCTTT.

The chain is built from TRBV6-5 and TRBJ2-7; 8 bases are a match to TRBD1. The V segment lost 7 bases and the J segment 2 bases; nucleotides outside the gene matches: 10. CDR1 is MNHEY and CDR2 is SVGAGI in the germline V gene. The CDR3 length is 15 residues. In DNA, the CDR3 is TGTGCCAGCATCCCGGCCCGGGACAGGACCTACGAGCAGTACTTC. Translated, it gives CASIPARDRTYEQYF.